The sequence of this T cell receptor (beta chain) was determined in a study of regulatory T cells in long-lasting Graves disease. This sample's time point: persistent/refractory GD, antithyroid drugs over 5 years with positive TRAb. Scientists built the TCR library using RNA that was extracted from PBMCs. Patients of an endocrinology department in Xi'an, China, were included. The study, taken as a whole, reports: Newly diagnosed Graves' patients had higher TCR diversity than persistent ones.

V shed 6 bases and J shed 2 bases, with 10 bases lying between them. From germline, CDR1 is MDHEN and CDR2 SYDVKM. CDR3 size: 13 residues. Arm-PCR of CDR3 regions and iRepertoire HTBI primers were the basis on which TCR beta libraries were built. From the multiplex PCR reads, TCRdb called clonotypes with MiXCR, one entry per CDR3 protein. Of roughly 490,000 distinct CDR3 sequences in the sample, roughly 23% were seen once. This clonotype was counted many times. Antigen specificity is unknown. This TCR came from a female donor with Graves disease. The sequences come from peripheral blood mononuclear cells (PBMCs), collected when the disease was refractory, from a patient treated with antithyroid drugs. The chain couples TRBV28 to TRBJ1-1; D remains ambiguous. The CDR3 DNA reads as TGTGCCAGCAGAGGCAGTTTAAACACTGAAGCTTTCTTT. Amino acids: CASRGSLNTEAFF.